This T cell receptor (beta chain) comes out of a study of T cells in Graves' hyperthyroidism and ophthalmopathy. Stable hyperthyroidism: no ophthalmopathy progression over 18 months of follow-up. Newly diagnosed hyperthyroidism, duration under 2 months, in patients aged 18 to 65. Clinicians diagnosed patients from clinical symptoms, serum thyroxine and TRAb, thyroid ultrasound and orbital computed tomography. RNA transcripts served as the template for amplifying TCR beta CDR3 regions. A first-round RT-PCR of the TCR CDR3 used the HTBI primer set. TCRdb re-analysed the multiplex PCR reads in MiXCR, keeping a single row per CDR3 protein. The data show hundreds of thousands of distinct CDR3 sequences, 35% seen once. A word on this clonotype: This may stem from a read error, because a much larger clone lies one nucleotide away.

Trimming shortened V by 0 bases and J by 11 bases, and 13 bases separated the two germline ends. This CDR3 contains 13 residues. CDR1 MRHNA and CDR2 SNTAGT come from the germline V gene. The rearrangement links TRBV6-4 to TRBJ1-1, with D tentatively TRBD1 (5 bases). The sequencing sample was made of blood. The origin of this receptor is a woman aged 35 to 49 with Graves' hyperthyroidism. CDR3 sequence: CASSDSGQDHAFF. In nucleotides, the CDR3 is TGTGCCAGCAGTGACTCGGGGCAGGACCACGCTTTCTTT.